One and the same sample provided the 17 T cell receptor beta chains below, sequenced in a study of blood T cell repertoires in COVID-19. The data were produced by immunoSEQ multiplex PCR, yet TCRdb's version contains in-frame clones alone and is incomplete. The sample holds roughly 700,000 clones, 80% to 90% seen once. Sequencing was performed on peripheral blood. All receptors come from a woman under 30 with acute or convalescent COVID-19.

This clone was recorded a few times. This chain links TRBV7-8 with TRBJ2-7; a weak D match, TRBD2 (6 bases). V was trimmed by 0 bases and J by 6 bases, leaving 12 bases between them. Germline values: CDR1 SGHVS, CDR2 FQNEAQ. The CDR3 contains 14 residues. The CDR3 spells CASSLARGGVEQYF. The DNA for the CDR3 is TGTGCCAGCAGCTTAGCGCGGGGCGGGGTCGAGCAGTACTTC.

The V call is TRBV12-5, the J call TRBJ2-3; D might be TRBD2 (7 bases). CDR3 length equals 16 residues. CDR1 and CDR2 from the germline V gene are LGHNT and FRNRAP. V was pared by 1 base and J by 2 bases, with 13 bases between. As DNA, the CDR3 is TGTGCTAGTGGTTTGGGTTCGGGGGGCATCACAGATACGCAGTATTTT. This translates into CASGLGSGGITDTQYF.

The sample holds one count of this clone. The chain uses TRBV6-1 and TRBJ1-2; D uncertain. The germline CDR1 and CDR2 sequences are MNHNS and SASEGT. V was shortened by 0 bases and J by 1 base, with 15 bases between the two germline ends. The CDR3 has 17 amino acids. The CDR3 reads CASSEALGNFVNYGYTF. DNA of the CDR3: TGTGCCAGCAGTGAAGCGCTCGGTAACTTCGTTAACTATGGCTACACCTTC.

The rearrangement uses TRBV12-5 and TRBJ2-1; D possibly corresponds to TRBD1 (6 bases). Trimming pared 3 bases from V and 3 bases from J, leaving 12 bases between. CDR1 LGHNT and CDR2 FRNRAP come from the germline V gene. The CDR3 is made up of 15 amino acids. The CDR3 DNA is TGTGCTAGTGGTTTAGGACAGATCAACTACAATGAGCAGTTCTTC. Translation: CASGLGQINYNEQFF. Complete variable domain (other parts from reference TRBV12-5 and TRBJ2-1): DARVTQTPRHKVTEMGQEVTMRCQPILGHNTVFWYRQTMMQGLELLAYFRNRAPLDDSGMPKDRFSAEMPDATLATLKIQPSEPRDSAVYFCASGLGQINYNEQFFGPGTRLTVL.

This clone was picked up one time. This chain connects TRBV4-1 to TRBJ2-1; D call uncertain. The CDR3 extends over 16 amino acids. Looked up from germline, CDR1 is MGHRA and CDR2 is YSYEKL. The ends were cut back, 0 bases at V and 0 bases at J, with 9 bases in the middle. CDR3 residues: CASSQDFMSSYNEQFF. The CDR3 DNA follows: TGCGCCAGCAGCCAAGATTTCATGAGCTCCTACAATGAGCAGTTCTTC.

This clone has a handful of counts. The V call is TRBV11-2, the J call TRBJ1-6; no reliable D call. CDR1 is SGHAT, CDR2 FQNNGV, per germline. Trimming cost V 1 base and J 6 bases, with 10 bases left between them. The CDR3 length is 15 residues. CDR3 DNA sequence: TGTGCCAGCAGCTTAGGGCGCAGGCCTAATTCACCCCTCCACTTT. This encodes CASSLGRRPNSPLHF. The full variable domain, in which reference TRBV11-2 and TRBJ1-6 provide the parts outside the CDR3, is EAGVAQSPRYKIIEKRQSVAFWCNPISGHATLYWYQQILGQGPKLLIQFQNNGVVDDSQLPKDRFSAERLKGVDSTLKIQPAKLEDSAVYLCASSLGRRPNSPLHFGNGTRLTVT.

This clone was detected a few times. The V gene is TRBV7-9, the J gene TRBJ1-1; 10 bases line up with TRBD1. CDR1 SEHNR and CDR2 FQNEAQ come from the germline V gene (reference sequence). J was trimmed by 5 bases and V by 4 bases; bases with no gene match: 7. The CDR3 is 15 residues long. The CDR3 nucleotides read TGTGCCAGCAGCTCGGGACAGGGGAGGTGGACTGAAGCTTTCTTT. Its translation: CASSSGQGRWTEAFF.

This rearrangement joins TRBV4-1 to TRBJ2-3; tentatively, D is TRBD1 (6 bases). Deletions cut 1 base from V and 0 bases from J, with 17 bases between. This CDR3 has 18 residues. The germline CDR1 and CDR2 sequences are MGHRA and YSYEKL. The CDR3 nucleotides read TGCGCCAGCAGCCAAGGGGGAACAGGGTACCCAAGCACAGATACGCAGTATTTT. This gives the protein CASSQGGTGYPSTDTQYF.

This clone was recorded once. V usage is TRBV7-6 and J usage is TRBJ1-5, with a tentative D call TRBD1 (5 bases). V shed 1 base and J shed 5 bases, with 12 bases lying between them. The germline gives CDR1 SGHVS, CDR2 FNYEAQ. The CDR3 consists of 15 residues. This chain's CDR3 is CASSLESGIDQPQHF. In DNA, the CDR3 is TGTGCCAGCAGCTTAGAGTCAGGGATAGATCAGCCCCAGCATTTT.

The genes are TRBV5-4 and TRBJ2-5, with 14 positions matching TRBD2. V shed 3 bases, J shed 4 bases, and the junction held 8 bases outside the gene matches. CDR1 is SGHNT and CDR2 is YYREEE in the germline V gene (reference sequence). This CDR3 has 17 amino acids. The CDR3 here is CASSSRLAGGLAETQYF. CDR3 bases: TGTGCCAGCAGCTCCCGACTAGCGGGGGGGCTTGCAGAGACCCAGTACTTC.

The chain employs TRBV5-5 and TRBJ1-1, with D maybe TRBD1 (5 bases). Trimming shortened V by 6 bases and J by 2 bases, and 20 bases separated the two germline ends. The length of the CDR3 is 16 residues. Germline V gives CDR1 SGHKS, CDR2 YYEKEE (reference sequence). CDR3 in DNA: TGTGCCAGCATCCGGGGGTCGGGGACGGCCAACACTGAAGCTTTCTTT. Its protein is CASIRGSGTANTEAFF.

With regard to this clone: Other DNA sequences in the same sample also yield this CDR3. This sequence joins TRBV9 and TRBJ2-3, with 7 bases lining up with TRBD2. Trimming at V came to 3 bases and at J to 1 base, leaving 2 bases not matched to a gene. The CDR3 contains 14 residues. Per germline, CDR1 SGDLS and CDR2 YYNGEE. Here the CDR3 reads CASSGRGGTDTQYF. CDR3 nucleotide sequence: TGTGCCAGCAGCGGCCGGGGGGGCACAGATACGCAGTATTTT.

This chain links TRBV7-9 with TRBJ2-3; TRBD2 might be the D (7 bases). Germline loops: CDR1 SEHNR, CDR2 FQNEAQ (reference sequence). The CDR3 extends over 17 amino acids. V lost 5 bases and J 1 base, leaving 19 bases between the germline ends. CDR3 nucleotides: TGTGCCAGCAGCAATCCCGTCGGGGGGCCAGGCACAGATACGCAGTATTTT. This gives the protein CASSNPVGGPGTDTQYF.

This clone occurred once. The V gene is TRBV30, the J gene TRBJ2-7; perhaps TRBD2 as D (7 bases). Germline V lookup: CDR1 GTSNPN, CDR2 SVGIG (reference sequence). The CDR3 sequence is 17 residues long. Trimming took off 0 bases at V and 0 bases at J, with 18 bases between the two ends. CDR3 region: CAWSVGNGGPSSYEQYF. The CDR3 nucleotides read TGTGCCTGGAGTGTTGGGAACGGGGGGCCTAGCTCCTACGAGCAGTACTTC.

The chain is built from TRBV19 and TRBJ1-2, with 7 bases that match TRBD1. Germline CDR1 is LNHDA and CDR2 is SQIVND (reference sequence). Trimming removed 0 bases from V and 6 bases from J; junction bases left unmatched: 1. CDR3 size: 13 residues. CDR3 residues: CASSIDRGDGYTF. The DNA for the CDR3 is TGTGCCAGTAGTATAGACAGGGGGGATGGCTACACCTTC.

The chain combines TRBV9 with TRBJ1-1; D perhaps matches TRBD1 (5 bases). This CDR3 contains 14 residues. Germline-derived CDR1 and CDR2 are SGDLS and YYNGEE. V dropped 3 bases and J dropped 7 bases, with 16 bases sitting between them. This CDR3 is CASSAEGTFDEAFF. The DNA for the CDR3 is TGTGCCAGCAGCGCGGAGGGGACCTTTGATGAAGCTTTCTTT.

The gene calls are TRBV20-1 and TRBJ1-1; 8 nucleotides match TRBD1. Per germline, CDR1 DFQATT and CDR2 SNEGSKA (reference sequence). The CDR3 has 11 residues. With 3 bases clipped from V and 13 bases from J, the junction kept 7 bases outside the gene matches. CDR3 DNA: TGCAGTGCTAGTAATCAGGGGGCGGGTTTCTTT. Translated: CSASNQGAGFF.